This T cell receptor beta chain emerged from a study of CD8 T cells in ankylosing spondylitis. Study-level findings and limits: The study identified a TCR beta motif of roughly eight highly homologous variants that appeared characteristic of ankylosing spondylitis blood.

This clonotype was recorded many times. The antigen is unknown. A single record per CDR3 protein comes from TCRdb applying MiXCR to the 5' RACE reads. The table records 450,000 or so distinct CDR3 sequences, roughly a quarter of them present only once. The TCR originated in a male donor with ankylosing spondylitis. The sample comprised blood, either unsorted or a sorted T cell fraction (not recorded which).

Written as DNA, the CDR3 is TGTGCCAGCAGTACACTAGTTGGCACCTACAATGAGCAGTTCTTC. Encoded protein: CASSTLVGTYNEQFF. The gene calls are TRBV3-1 and TRBJ2-1, with D possibly matching TRBD2 (5 bases). V shed 6 bases and J shed 2 bases, with 14 bases lying between them. Germline loops: CDR1 LGHDT, CDR2 YNNKEL (reference sequence). The CDR3 length is 15 residues.